These T cell receptor beta chains were read from a single sample in a study of blood T cell repertoires in COVID-19. Method: immunoSEQ multiplex PCR; TCRdb's copy keeps in-frame clones and lacks some. Among approximately 150,000 clones listed, roughly 86% were seen once. The sequenced material came from peripheral blood. The receptors originated from a man in his 70s with acute or convalescent COVID-19. CDR3s include the opening cysteine and the closing phenylalanine or tryptophan. The D gene is left open where the match is weak. Rows give clone size only sometimes, using once, few, many, or a class for an expanded clone.

d_call j_call clone_size v_call cdr3_nt cdr3_aa
TRBD1 TRBJ1-1 . TRBV6-1 TGTGCCAGCAGTGACAGGGGGAAGGCGAACACTGAAGCTTTCTTT CASSDRGKANTEAFF
. TRBJ1-1 . TRBV6-6 TGTGCCTGCGGTGGAGGCGGAACTAGTCAGACTGAAGCTTTCTTT CACGGGGTSQTEAFF
TRBD1 TRBJ1-6 . TRBV6-5 TGTGCCAGCTATCCTCCAGGGGGCTCGGCCCTCCACTTT CASYPPGGSALHF
TRBD1 TRBJ1-6 . TRBV3-1/TRBV3-2 TGTGCCAGCAGCCAAACCGGCCCAGGGACAGGGGTCAGTAATTCACCCCTCCACTTT CASSQTGPGTGVSNSPLHF
TRBD1 TRBJ1-1 few TRBV9 TGTGCCAGCAGCCCCCGACAGGGCGGGGAAGCTTTCTTT CASSPRQGGEAFF
. TRBJ2-2 . TRBV18 TGTGCCAGCTCACCACCGTCTCGGGGATCCACCGGGGAGCTGTTTTTT CASSPPSRGSTGELFF
TRBD1 TRBJ1-1 . TRBV11-2 TGTGCCAGCAGTCCCGTCCAGGCAGGGGGTATGAACACTGAAGCTTTCTTT CASSPVQAGGMNTEAFF
TRBD1 TRBJ2-6 . TRBV2 TGTGCCATCCTGCCGGGACAGGGGGCGGCTGGGGCCAACGTCCTGACTTTC CAILPGQGAAGANVLTF
TRBD1 TRBJ1-5 . TRBV6-1 TGTGCCAGCCAGACAGGGAATAGCAATCAGCCCCAGCATTTT CASQTGNSNQPQHF
TRBD2 TRBJ2-3 . TRBV24-1 TGTGCCACCAGTTACTGGCTAGCGGGGGGGCATAGCACAGATACGCAGTATTTT CATSYWLAGGHSTDTQYF
TRBD2 TRBJ2-2 . TRBV5-1 TGCGCCAGCAGCTCGTCTACTAGCGGGGGGCTAAGTTTGAACACCGGGGAGCTGTTTTTT CASSSSTSGGLSLNTGELFF
TRBD2 TRBJ2-1 . TRBV7-9 TGTGCCAGCAGCGTTAAACTAGCGTTAAGCTCCTACAATGAGCAGTTCTTC CASSVKLALSSYNEQFF
TRBD1 TRBJ2-1 . TRBV6-4 TGTGCCAGCAGTGACTCTCCGACAGGGTACAGGTTTTACAATGAGCAGTTCTTC CASSDSPTGYRFYNEQFF
. TRBJ2-3 . TRBV7-3 TGTGCCAGCAGCTTAGGACAGAATCGATACACAGATACGCAGTATTTT CASSLGQNRYTDTQYF
. TRBJ1-2 few TRBV3-1/TRBV3-2 TGTGCCAGCAGCCAATTTGACGGCGGCTATGGCTACACCTTC CASSQFDGGYGYTF
TRBD1 TRBJ2-5 . TRBV5-8 TGTGCCAGCAGCTTGGGGACAGGGTCGGGGGAGACCCAGTACTTC CASSLGTGSGETQYF